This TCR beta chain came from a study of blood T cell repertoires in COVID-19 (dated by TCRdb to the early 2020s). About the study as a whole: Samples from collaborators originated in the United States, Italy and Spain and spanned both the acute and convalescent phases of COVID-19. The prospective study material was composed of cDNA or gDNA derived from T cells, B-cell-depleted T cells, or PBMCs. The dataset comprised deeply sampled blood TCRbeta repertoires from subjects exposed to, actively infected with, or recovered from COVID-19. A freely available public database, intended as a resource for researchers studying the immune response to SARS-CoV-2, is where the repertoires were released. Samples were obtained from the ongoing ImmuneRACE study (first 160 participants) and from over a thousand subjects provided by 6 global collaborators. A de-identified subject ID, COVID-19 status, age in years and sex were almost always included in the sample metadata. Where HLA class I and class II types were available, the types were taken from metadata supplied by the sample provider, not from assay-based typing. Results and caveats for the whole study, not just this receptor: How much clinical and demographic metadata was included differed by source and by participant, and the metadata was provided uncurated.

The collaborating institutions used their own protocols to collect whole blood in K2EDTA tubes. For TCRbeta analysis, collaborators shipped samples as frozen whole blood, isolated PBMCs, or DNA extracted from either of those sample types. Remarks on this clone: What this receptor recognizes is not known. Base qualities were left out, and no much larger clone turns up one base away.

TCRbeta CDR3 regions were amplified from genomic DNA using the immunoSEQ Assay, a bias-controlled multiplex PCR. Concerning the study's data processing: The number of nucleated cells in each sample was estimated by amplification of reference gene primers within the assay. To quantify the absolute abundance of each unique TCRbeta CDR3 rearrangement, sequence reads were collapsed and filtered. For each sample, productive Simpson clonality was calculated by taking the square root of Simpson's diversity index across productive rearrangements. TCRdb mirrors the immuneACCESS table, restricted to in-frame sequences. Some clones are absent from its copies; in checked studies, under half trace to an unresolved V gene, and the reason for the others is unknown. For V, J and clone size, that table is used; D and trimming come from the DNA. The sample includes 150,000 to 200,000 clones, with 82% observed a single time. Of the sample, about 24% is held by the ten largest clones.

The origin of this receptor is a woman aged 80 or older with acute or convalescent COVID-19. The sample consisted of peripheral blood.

The DNA is TGCGCCAGCAGCTCCGGGACAGGGGTCGGAAATGAGCAGTTCTTC. It translates to CASSSGTGVGNEQFF. The chain links TRBV5-1 with TRBJ2-1; 10 bases in the junction line up with TRBD1. Trimming leaves V shorter by 3 bases and J shorter by 7 bases, with the junction holding 7 bases beyond the gene matches. The CDR3 has 15 amino acids, counting the end cysteine and phenylalanine. Only the CDR3 DNA is retained, 45 bases long and in frame from the first base. For CDR1 and CDR2, the germline V gene lists SGHRS and YFSETQ.